Listed here are 17 T cell receptor beta chains from one sample, sequenced in a study of blood T cell repertoires in COVID-19. Profiled with immunoSEQ multiplex PCR; TCRdb holds only in-frame clones, not every one. The table includes about 240,000 clones, roughly 81% detected once. The material sequenced was peripheral blood. These receptors were taken from a woman aged 80 or over with COVID-19, enrolled during active disease.

The V gene is TRBV5-1, the J gene TRBJ1-2; tentative D call: TRBD1 (6 bases). V gave up 0 bases and J gave up 4 bases, with 10 bases separating them. CDR1 is SGHRS, CDR2 YFSETQ, per germline. The CDR3 is 14 amino acids. CDR3 coding DNA: TGCGCCAGCAGCTTGGGGCAGGGGATCTATGGCTACACCTTC. This codes for CASSLGQGIYGYTF.

The J gene is TRBJ1-2, the V gene TRBV7-2, with TRBD1 matching 10 bases. J was trimmed by 14 bases and V by 5 bases; bases with no gene match: 8. CDR1 SGHTA and CDR2 FQGNSA come from the germline V gene. The CDR3 is 12 residues long. The CDR3 DNA reads as TGTGCCAGCAGCGCCAGACAGGGGGCAGGGACCTTC. This sequence encodes CASSARQGAGTF.

This clone has only one observation. The rearrangement joins TRBV23-1 to TRBJ1-1; 7 bases map to TRBD1. TRBV23-1 has ORF status, its function being uncertain. The CDR3 has 14 amino acids. V shed 4 bases, J shed 5 bases, and the junction held 7 bases outside the gene matches. The CDR3 region has the DNA TGCGCCAGCAGTCCGTGGGGACAGCGGACTGAAGCTTTCTTT. It yields the protein CASSPWGQRTEAFF.

The chain couples TRBV7-2 to TRBJ1-6, with D possibly being TRBD1 (5 bases). Germline V CDR1 and CDR2: SGHTA, FQGNSA. Trimming stripped 1 base from V and 10 bases from J, with 11 bases between. The CDR3 is 14 amino acids. CDR3 bases: TGTGCCAGCAGCTTAGTGGGGGAGGCCTCACCCCTCCACTTT. It specifies CASSLVGEASPLHF.

The rearrangement links TRBV5-4 to TRBJ2-2; TRBD2 aligns across 12 bases. Germline assignment: CDR1 SGHNT and CDR2 YYREEE (reference sequence). J gave up 5 bases and V 4 bases, and 12 bases lay outside the gene matches. The CDR3 consists of 18 residues. CDR3 residues: CASSQGLAGKKGTGELFF. The CDR3 DNA reads as TGTGCCAGCAGCCAAGGACTAGCGGGGAAGAAGGGGACCGGGGAGCTGTTTTTT.

This clone occurred a few times. The chain uses TRBV9 and TRBJ2-1, with TRBD1 identical over 7 bases. The CDR3 runs to 15 residues. V lost 3 bases, J lost 6 bases, and 9 bases stayed unmatched. Germline V gene data show CDR1 as SGDLS and CDR2 as YYNGEE. The CDR3 DNA follows: TGTGCCAGCAGCGCTGACAGGGCTGGAATCAATGAGCAGTTCTTC. Protein: CASSADRAGINEQFF.

The chain combines TRBV10-3 with TRBJ1-2; 8 bases are shared with TRBD1. J was trimmed by 2 bases and V by 6 bases; bases with no gene match: 5. This CDR3 has 14 residues. The V gene's germline CDR1 is ENHRY and CDR2 SYGVKD. The CDR3 DNA is TGTGCCATCAGGGGACAGGTTTTAAACTATGGCTACACCTTC. Its protein is CAIRGQVLNYGYTF.

The rearrangement joins TRBV27 to TRBJ2-1, with 11 bases matching TRBD2. CDR1 and CDR2 from the germline V gene are MNHEY and SMNVEV (reference sequence). The CDR3 runs 19 residues. Trimming cost V 7 bases and J 5 bases; bases outside gene matches: 19. CDR3 DNA sequence: TGTGCCAGCACCCCTCACAGGGCCGCTAGCGGGAGGCCCAACAATGAGCAGTTCTTC. Its translation: CASTPHRAASGRPNNEQFF.

The genes are TRBV5-5 and TRBJ2-1; 14 bases line up with TRBD2. CDR3 size: 17 residues. J gave up 3 bases and V 3 bases, and 5 bases lay outside the gene matches. The germline gives CDR1 SGHKS, CDR2 YYEKEE (reference sequence). The CDR3 region has the DNA TGTGCCAGCAGCTCACCGACTAGCGGGAGGGTCTACAATGAGCAGTTCTTC. It is translated as CASSSPTSGRVYNEQFF.

Turning to this clone: This sample also contains other DNA sequences that code for the same CDR3. CDR3 nucleotides: TGTGCCAGCAGTTCTGATCAGCCCCAGCATTTT. Residues: CASSSDQPQHF. This rearrangement joins TRBV28 to TRBJ1-5; D is uncertain. V lost 4 bases and J lost 5, with 3 bases in between. This CDR3 has 11 amino acids. Germline assignment: CDR1 MDHEN and CDR2 SYDVKM.

The chain combines TRBV25-1 with TRBJ1-4; D may be TRBD1 (5 bases). V shed 5 bases and J shed 2 bases, with 12 bases lying between them. This CDR3 comprises 15 residues. Germline lookup yields CDR1 MGHDK and CDR2 SYGVNS. CDR3 in amino acids: CASSTGRRTNEKLFF. The CDR3 DNA sequence: TGTGCCAGCAGTACAGGACGGCGGACTAATGAAAAACTGTTTTTT.

This sequence joins TRBV24-1 and TRBJ2-3, with 10 bases identical to TRBD2. Germline-derived CDR1 and CDR2 are KGHDR and SFDVKD. Germline trimming cut 6 bases from V and 4 bases from J; bases unmatched to any gene: 6. The CDR3 has 15 residues. CDR3 nucleotide sequence: TGTGCCACCAGTACTAGCGGGGCGCGGGCAGATACGCAGTATTTT. This gives the protein CATSTSGARADTQYF.

This clone has only a few counts. This chain links TRBV7-2 with TRBJ1-2, with D hard to call. The ends were cut back, 2 bases at V and 1 base at J, with 8 bases in the middle. The CDR3 spans 14 residues. The germline CDR1 and CDR2 sequences are SGHTA and FQGNSA. CDR3 region: CASSLINLNYGYTF. The CDR3, as DNA: TGTGCCAGCAGCTTAATTAATCTTAACTATGGCTACACCTTC. Using reference TRBV7-2 and TRBJ1-2 for the parts outside the CDR3, the full variable domain is GAGVSQSPSNKVTEKGKDVELRCDPISGHTALYWYRQSLGQGLEFLIYFQGNSAPDKSGLPSDRFSAERTGGSVSTLTIQRTQQEDSAVYLCASSLINLNYGYTFGSGTRLTVV.

The table lists this clone with a count of one. This chain links TRBV19 with TRBJ2-1; 8 bases match TRBD1. V gave up 7 bases and J gave up 10 bases; unmatched junction bases: 15. In germline, CDR1 is LNHDA, CDR2 SQIVND (reference sequence). The CDR3 totals 15 residues. CDR3 nucleotide sequence: TGTGCCAGTAACGCAGGGGGCACCCGGAATTACGAGCAGTTCTTC. It encodes CASNAGGTRNYEQFF.

This chain links TRBV7-2 with TRBJ2-5, with a tentative D call TRBD2 (7 bases). The V end lost 4 bases, the J end lost 7 bases, and 19 bases lay between the germline ends. Germline V gene lookup returns CDR1 SGHTA and CDR2 FQGNSA. This CDR3 is built from 15 residues. The CDR3 DNA is TGTGCCAGCAGCTCACAGGGAGGGGCGATGGGGACCCAGTACTTC. This gives the protein CASSSQGGAMGTQYF.

The chain employs TRBV28 and TRBJ2-1; D is possibly TRBD2 (5 bases). Germline values: CDR1 MDHEN, CDR2 SYDVKM. The germline V and J ends were trimmed by 8 bases and 6 bases, with 14 bases remaining between them. CDR3 size: 13 residues. CDR3 sequence (DNA): TGTGCCAGCTTAGAGGACTTCAGCAATGAGCAGTTCTTC. Translation gives CASLEDFSNEQFF.

There are a few counts of this clone. The V call is TRBV10-3, the J call TRBJ2-7; 8 nucleotides line up with TRBD1. V shed 11 bases, J shed 3 bases, and the junction held 15 bases outside the gene matches. CDR1 and CDR2 from the germline V gene are ENHRY and SYGVKD. This CDR3 has 15 residues. DNA of the CDR3: TGTGCCCTACTCTGGCGGGACAGGAATCTCTACGAGCAGTACTTC. This codes for CALLWRDRNLYEQYF.